This T cell receptor (beta chain) was retrieved from a study of spatial heterogeneity in lung cancer. For the study at large: Mean representation of each unique TCR and UMI combination in the raw reads exceeded nine occurrences.

Noted time point: sample taken at primary tumor resection. The sequenced material consisted of unsorted whole RNA from tumor, nontumor lung or frozen PBMC. The donor population consisted of approximately 70 patients with untreated, early-stage non-small cell lung cancer. This clonotype was seen more than once but under ten times. The CDR3 length is 13 residues. V dropped 1 base and J dropped 8 bases, with 9 bases sitting between them. Germline CDR1 is SGHTA and CDR2 is FQGNSA. TCRdb independently ran MiXCR on the 5' RACE reads; one entry per CDR3 protein. This sample carries approximately 52,000 distinct CDR3 sequences, less than 9% of them seen once, and the ten largest clones take about 3%.

The sample consisted of PBMCs, taken at surgery. V usage is TRBV7-2 and J usage is TRBJ1-3; D unclear. The receptor comes from a female donor with early-stage non-small cell lung cancer. The CDR3 bases are TGTGCCAGCAGCTTAGATCGAACTGACACCATATATTTT. Protein product: CASSLDRTDTIYF.